A selection of T cell receptor beta chains follows, all from one sample in a study of cytomegalovirus exposure and HLA in healthy donors. Assay: immunoSEQ multiplex PCR; the TCRdb copy retains only in-frame clones and omits some. This table holds some 190,000 clones, 60% to 80% found once. Sequencing was done on a sample of PBMCs. The source is a woman under 30 in good health and CMV-seronegative. Each CDR3 is given with its conserved first and last residue. A D gene is named only where the DNA matches it firmly. Clone size is shown for a subset of rows, as once, few, many or a class of expanded clone.

d_gene,abundance,v_gene,j_gene,len,CDR3aa,CDR3nt
-,-,TRBV11-2,TRBJ1-1,17,CASSLSTVQGENTEAFF,TGTGCCAGCAGCTTATCCACTGTACAGGGTGAGAACACTGAAGCTTTCTTT
-,-,TRBV18,TRBJ1-2,13,CASSPQRDGGYTF,TGTGCCAGCTCACCCCAACGGGATGGGGGCTACACCTTC
-,-,TRBV9,TRBJ2-1,14,CASSPRAVMDEQFF,TGTGCCAGCAGCCCCCGAGCGGTAATGGATGAGCAGTTCTTC
TRBD1,once,TRBV6-5,TRBJ1-6,14,CASSRRDRYSPLHF,TGTGCCAGCAGTCGGAGGGACAGGTATTCACCCCTCCACTTT
-,-,TRBV20-1,TRBJ1-1,11,CSGGGFNEAFF,TGCAGCGGGGGGGGTTTTAATGAAGCTTTCTTT
-,once,TRBV7-2,TRBJ1-1,16,CASSLVGGGLNTEAFF,TGTGCCAGCAGCTTAGTAGGGGGGGGGCTGAACACTGAAGCTTTCTTT
-,-,TRBV15,TRBJ2-3,16,CATSRVSGISTDTQYF,TGTGCCACCAGCAGAGTTTCCGGGATTAGCACAGATACGCAGTATTTT
TRBD1,-,TRBV29-1,TRBJ2-5,14,CSVVYRGRGETQYF,TGCAGCGTTGTGTACAGGGGGCGGGGGGAGACCCAGTACTTC
TRBD1,-,TRBV5-1,TRBJ2-3,15,CASSLDQGAGDTQYF,TGCGCCAGCAGCTTGGATCAGGGGGCTGGCGATACGCAGTATTTT
-,once,TRBV25-1,TRBJ2-7,15,CASSWRVGGVYEQYF,TGTGCCAGCTCCTGGCGTGTGGGGGGAGTCTACGAGCAGTACTTC
TRBD2,-,TRBV6-6,TRBJ2-2,16,CASSKGLAGGEGELFF,TGTGCCAGCAGTAAGGGACTAGCGGGAGGCGAAGGGGAGCTGTTTTTT
TRBD2,-,TRBV5-1,TRBJ2-1,16,CASNPTAGAAANEQFF,TGCGCCAGCAACCCGACAGCGGGGGCCGCAGCCAATGAGCAGTTCTTC
TRBD1,few,TRBV2,TRBJ1-1,15,CASRDWDRKNTEAFF,TGTGCCAGCAGGGACTGGGACAGGAAGAACACTGAAGCTTTCTTT
TRBD2,-,TRBV4-1,TRBJ2-3,15,CASSQVSSGADTQYF,TGCGCCAGCAGCCAAGTTTCTAGCGGAGCTGATACGCAGTATTTT
-,once,TRBV19,TRBJ2-7,12,CASSKQGSEQYF,TGTGCCAGTAGTAAACAGGGCAGCGAGCAGTACTTC
TRBD1,-,TRBV28,TRBJ1-4,15,CASRPPTGSNEKLFF,TGTGCCAGCAGACCCCCGACAGGGTCTAATGAAAAACTGTTTTTT
TRBD2,-,TRBV4-1,TRBJ2-4,19,CASSQWIAGGPGAKNIQYF,TGCGCCAGCAGCCAATGGATAGCGGGAGGGCCTGGAGCCAAAAACATTCAGTACTTC
-,-,TRBV4-2,TRBJ2-7,12,CASSQVHYEQYF,TGTGCCAGCAGCCAAGTTCACTACGAGCAGTACTTC
-,-,TRBV21-1,TRBJ2-3,16,CASSNGTSGWRDTQYF,TGTGCCAGCAGCAACGGGACTAGCGGGTGGCGAGATACGCAGTATTTT
-,few,TRBV28,TRBJ2-3,15,CASRVSLRGTDTQYF,TGTGCCAGCAGAGTTTCCCTTCGAGGCACAGATACGCAGTATTTT
-,few,TRBV2,TRBJ1-5,12,CASGLGNQPQHF,TGTGCCAGTGGACTAGGCAATCAGCCCCAGCATTTT
-,few,TRBV14,TRBJ2-1,17,CASSLVQGSKVSNEQFF,TGTGCCAGCAGCCTTGTGCAGGGGTCCAAGGTTTCGAATGAGCAGTTCTTC
TRBD2,-,TRBV7-6,TRBJ2-1,16,CASSPGLAGGGGEQFF,TGTGCCAGCAGCCCTGGACTAGCGGGAGGCGGGGGTGAGCAGTTCTTC